This entry lists 28 T cell receptor beta chains sequenced from one sample in a study of CD8 T cells in ankylosing spondylitis. TCRdb ran MiXCR on the 5' RACE reads and lists one entry per CDR3 protein. The table has some 250,000 distinct CDR3 sequences, roughly a quarter seen once. Material: blood, either unsorted or a sorted T cell fraction (not recorded which). These receptors were taken from a male donor with ankylosing spondylitis or in good health (not recorded which).

Here the CDR3 reads CASTSDGSYEQYF. The CDR3 DNA is TGCGCCAGCACCTCGGACGGCTCCTACGAGCAGTACTTC. The rearrangement uses TRBV5-1 and TRBJ2-7; D is unclear. The V and J ends lost 6 bases and 0 bases respectively, with 10 bases between them. The CDR3 is 13 residues long. Germline values: CDR1 SGHRS, CDR2 YFSETQ. Looking up the rest from reference TRBV5-1 and TRBJ2-7 gives the full variable domain: KAGVTQTPRYLIKTRGQQVTLSCSPISGHRSVSWYQQTPGQGLQFLFEYFSETQRNKGNFPGRFSGRQFSNSRSEMNVSTLELGDSALYLCASTSDGSYEQYFGPGTRLTVT.

V usage is TRBV7-8 and J usage is TRBJ2-3, with D hard to call. In germline, CDR1 is SGHVS, CDR2 FQNEAQ. The V and J ends lost 2 bases and 2 bases respectively, with 5 bases between them. The CDR3 contains 13 residues. This CDR3 is CASSLKITDTQYF. The CDR3 DNA follows: TGTGCCAGCAGCTTAAAGATCACAGATACGCAGTATTTT. Using reference TRBV7-8 and TRBJ2-3 for the parts outside the CDR3, the full variable domain is GAGVSQSPRYKVAKRGQDVALRCDPISGHVSLFWYQQALGQGPEFLTYFQNEAQLDKSGLPSDRFFAERPEGSVSTLKIQRTQQEDSAVYLCASSLKITDTQYFGPGTRLTVL.

This sequence joins TRBV4-1 and TRBJ2-7; maybe TRBD2 (6 bases). V was pared by 0 bases and J by 2 bases, with 20 bases between. This CDR3 comprises 18 residues. Germline CDR1 and CDR2: MGHRA and YSYEKL. CDR3 sequence: CASSQEEVGGAHPYEQYF. DNA for the CDR3: TGCGCCAGCAGCCAAGAGGAGGTAGGAGGGGCCCACCCCTACGAGCAGTACTTC.

The chain recombines TRBV10-2 with TRBJ2-3; D is unresolved. Deletions cut 2 bases from V and 4 bases from J, with 13 bases between. Germline values: CDR1 WSHSY, CDR2 SAAADI. The CDR3 totals 15 residues. The CDR3 here is CASSETGVLADTQYF. The CDR3, as DNA: TGCGCCAGCAGTGAGACGGGCGTCTTGGCAGATACGCAGTATTTT.

This clonotype has only a few counts. The chain combines TRBV18 with TRBJ1-1, with 10 bases that match TRBD1. Trimming took 3 bases from V and 5 from J; bases not matched to a gene: 6. CDR1 KGHSH and CDR2 LQKENI come from the germline V gene. The CDR3 is 15 residues long. CDR3 residues: CASSPRTGGGTEAFF. In DNA, the CDR3 is TGTGCCAGCTCACCCCGGACAGGGGGAGGGACTGAAGCTTTCTTT.

A word on this clonotype: A much larger clone lies a single base off, so this may be a read error. The chain employs TRBV12-3 or TRBV12-4 and TRBJ2-2, with 7 bases lining up with TRBD2. V trimming: 5 bases; J trimming: 0 bases; junction bases outside the gene matches: 3. The CDR3 has 15 residues. The CDR3 DNA reads as TGTGCCAGCAGTCAGGGACTAACGAACACCGGGGAGCTGTTTTTT. Its protein product is CASSQGLTNTGELFF.

The V gene is TRBV5-6, the J gene TRBJ2-4; 8 nucleotides line up with TRBD1. The CDR3 sequence is 14 residues long. Germline trimming cut 2 bases from V and 9 bases from J; bases unmatched to any gene: 7. In germline, CDR1 is SGHDT, CDR2 YYEEEE. CDR3 region: CASSFSGQGGIQYF. The DNA for the CDR3 is TGTGCCAGCAGCTTTTCCGGACAGGGCGGCATTCAGTACTTC.

This clonotype came up once. V gene TRBV28 combines with J gene TRBJ2-2; D gene uncertain. The CDR3 has 16 amino acids. Trimming shortened V by 5 bases and J by 0 bases, and 13 bases separated the two germline ends. Germline loops: CDR1 MDHEN, CDR2 SYDVKM. In DNA, the CDR3 is TGTGCCAGCAGTCCAACGGGCGAAACGAACACCGGGGAGCTGTTTTTT. The encoded protein is CASSPTGETNTGELFF. The whole variable domain, filled in from reference TRBV28 and TRBJ2-2, reads DVKVTQSSRYLVKRTGEKVFLECVQDMDHENMFWYRQDPGLGLRLIYFSYDVKMKEKGDIPEGYSVSREKKERFSLILESASTNQTSMYLCASSPTGETNTGELFFGEGSRLTVL.

This clonotype was found many times. The rearrangement joins TRBV20-1 to TRBJ2-7; tentatively, D is TRBD1 (6 bases). The germline V and J ends were trimmed by 4 bases and 2 bases, with 9 bases remaining between them. CDR1 is DFQATT and CDR2 is SNEGSKA in the germline V gene (reference sequence). This CDR3 spans 12 amino acids. The CDR3, as DNA: TGCAGTGCTACGGGACACCCCTACGAGCAGTACTTC. It translates to CSATGHPYEQYF.

This clonotype appeared a few times. This chain uses TRBV29-1 with TRBJ2-7, with TRBD2 as a possible D gene (6 bases). In germline, CDR1 is SQVTM, CDR2 ANQGSEA. V was trimmed by 5 bases and J by 4 bases, leaving 18 bases between them. CDR3 length: 14 amino acids. The chain's CDR3 is CSVSPGTEGYEQYF. The CDR3 region has the DNA TGCAGCGTTTCCCCCGGGACGGAGGGGTACGAGCAGTACTTC.

The chain is built from TRBV14 and TRBJ2-3; D assignment may be TRBD1 or TRBD2 (5 bases each). Looked up from germline, CDR1 is SGHDN and CDR2 is FVKESK. The CDR3 totals 14 residues. V lost 11 bases, J lost 6 bases, and 21 bases lay in between. CDR3 in amino acids: CAGPGPHPEDTQYF. The CDR3 DNA reads TGTGCCGGCCCGGGACCTCACCCAGAGGATACGCAGTATTTT.

The chain uses TRBV20-1 and TRBJ2-7; D remains unclear. The ends were cut back, 3 bases at V and 5 bases at J, with 17 bases in the middle. Germline V gene lookup returns CDR1 DFQATT and CDR2 SNEGSKA (reference sequence). The CDR3 sequence is 14 residues long. The CDR3 loop reads CSARAPHLRHEQYF. Here the CDR3 DNA reads TGCAGTGCTAGGGCCCCGCACCTTCGGCACGAGCAGTACTTC.

As to this clonotype: A much larger clone sits a single nucleotide away, making a read error possible. The chain recombines TRBV5-1 with TRBJ1-5; D ambiguous. The CDR3 sequence is 15 residues long. In germline, CDR1 is SGHRS, CDR2 YFSETQ. Here the CDR3 reads CASREELSSNQTQHF. The CDR3 nucleotides read TGCGCCAGCAGGGAGGAACTATCTAGCAATCAGACCCAGCATTTT.

There are many counts of this clonotype. The V call is TRBV20-1, the J call TRBJ2-5; TRBD2 is a possible D gene (5 bases). Germline V gene data show CDR1 as DFQATT and CDR2 as SNEGSKA (reference sequence). V was clipped by 8 bases and J by 5 bases, with 12 bases between them. The length of the CDR3 is 11 residues. The CDR3, as DNA: TGCAGTACCTCTAGAGGGGAGACCCAGTACTTC. Encoded protein: CSTSRGETQYF.

The chain joins TRBV12-3 or TRBV12-4 to TRBJ1-3, with TRBD1 as a possible D gene (6 bases). The CDR3 contains 14 residues. V was pared by 3 bases and J by 4 bases, with 10 bases between. The CDR3 region has the DNA TGTGCCAGCAGTTTTGGGGGGCACGGAAACACCATATATTTT. Translation gives CASSFGGHGNTIYF.

This clonotype has only a few counts. The rearrangement links TRBV20-1 to TRBJ2-1; 10 bases align to TRBD2. The CDR3 has 16 residues. J gave up 1 base and V 7 bases, and 10 bases lay outside the gene matches. Germline V gene sequence: CDR1 DFQATT, CDR2 SNEGSKA (reference sequence). CDR3 sequence: CSVRLAGAPSYNEQFF. DNA for the CDR3: TGCAGTGTCAGGCTAGCGGGGGCCCCTTCCTACAATGAGCAGTTCTTC.

This clonotype has a handful of counts. V gene TRBV29-1 combines with J gene TRBJ2-3, with TRBD2 matching over 9 bases. The CDR3 spans 17 residues. CDR1 SQVTM and CDR2 ANQGSEA come from the germline V gene. The V and J ends lost 0 bases and 2 bases, in that order; junction bases with no gene match: 9. As DNA, the CDR3 is TGCAGCGTTGAAGATTGGGCTAGCGGGGCCTTCACAGATACGCAGTATTTT. Translation gives CSVEDWASGAFTDTQYF.

This clonotype was picked up a small number of times. This chain links TRBV6-1 with TRBJ2-1; 7 positions agree with TRBD2. The CDR3 loop spans 13 amino acids. With V trimmed by 7 bases and J by 4 bases, 4 bases remained unmatched. In germline, CDR1 is MNHNS, CDR2 SASEGT. This chain's CDR3 is CASTRGVYNEQFF. The DNA of the CDR3 is TGTGCCAGCACCCGGGGGGTTTACAATGAGCAGTTCTTC.

This clonotype was counted ten times or more. The V call is TRBV29-1, the J call TRBJ1-1; D unresolved. Germline V gene data show CDR1 as SQVTM and CDR2 as ANQGSEA. The CDR3 spans 13 residues. Between the trimmed V and J ends, which lost 6 bases and 1 base, there was a span of 12 bases. Written as DNA, the CDR3 is TGCAGCGTGGGCCGGGCGAAGAACACTGAAGCTTTCTTT. It is translated as CSVGRAKNTEAFF.

This clonotype has a handful of counts. The chain recombines TRBV2 with TRBJ2-2, with 9 bases matching TRBD1. The germline V gene has CDR1 SNHLY and CDR2 FYNNEI. This CDR3 comprises 16 residues. V trimming: 1 base; J trimming: 4 bases; junction bases outside the gene matches: 4. The CDR3, as DNA: TGTGCCAGCAGTGAAGGGGGGACAGGGCCCACCGGGGAGCTGTTTTTT. It encodes CASSEGGTGPTGELFF.

This clonotype came up many times. This chain links TRBV7-2 with TRBJ2-7; 8 nucleotides agree with TRBD1. V lost 0 bases to trimming and J lost 3 bases; unmatched junction nucleotides: 4. This CDR3 is built from 15 residues. Germline CDR1 reads SGHTA; CDR2 reads FQGNSA. The CDR3 protein is CASSLAGTGYYEQYF. As DNA, the CDR3 is TGTGCCAGCAGCTTAGCCGGGACAGGTTACTACGAGCAGTACTTC.

This clonotype has ten or more counts. The rearrangement uses TRBV29-1 and TRBJ1-1, with 7 bases aligning to TRBD1. V shed 4 bases, J shed 4 bases, and the junction held 3 bases outside the gene matches. Per the germline V gene, CDR1 is SQVTM and CDR2 is ANQGSEA. The CDR3 runs 12 residues. The CDR3 loop reads CSVVQGSTEAFF. The DNA for the CDR3 is TGCAGCGTTGTACAGGGGAGCACTGAAGCTTTCTTT.

This clonotype was picked up one time. Mismatch with germline at one junction end may stem from a read error. The V gene is TRBV3-1, the J gene TRBJ2-1; 9 bases map to TRBD2. The CDR3 runs 17 residues. Per germline, CDR1 LGHDT and CDR2 YNNKEL (reference sequence). DNA of the CDR3: TGTGCCTGCAGCCAAGATCTGGTAGCGGGGGAATACAATGAGCAGTTCTTC. It encodes CACSQDLVAGEYNEQFF.

V and J are TRBV9 and TRBJ2-1; tentatively, D is TRBD2 (6 bases). Looked up from germline, CDR1 is SGDLS and CDR2 is YYNGEE. The CDR3 sequence is 15 residues long. V lost 3 bases and J lost 5, with 15 bases in between. The DNA of the CDR3 is TGTGCCAGCAGCGGAGGGGACTTGCAAGACAATGAGCAGTTCTTC. Residues: CASSGGDLQDNEQFF.

This rearrangement joins TRBV6-1 to TRBJ2-1; 7 nucleotides align to TRBD2. The CDR3 runs to 17 residues. Germline loops: CDR1 MNHNS, CDR2 SASEGT. After removal of 5 bases from V and 1 base from J, the junction contained 11 bases not matched to a gene. The CDR3 region is CASSRFPTSVSYNEQFF. Here the CDR3 DNA reads TGTGCCAGCAGTCGCTTCCCTACTAGCGTATCCTACAATGAGCAGTTCTTC.

In the case of this clonotype: A much bigger clone sits one base away, suggesting this may be a read error. This chain connects TRBV5-6 to TRBJ2-7; D remains ambiguous. With 4 bases removed from V and 0 bases from J, the gap between germline ends came to 2 bases. The CDR3 totals 11 residues. Germline CDR1 and CDR2: SGHDT and YYEEEE. The DNA for the CDR3 is TGTGCCAGCAGCGTCTCCTACGAGCAGTACTTC. This sequence encodes CASSVSYEQYF.

This clonotype was picked up a small number of times. The V gene is TRBV29-1, the J gene TRBJ2-5; D is uncertain. V was trimmed by 2 bases and J by 2 bases, leaving 9 bases between them. The CDR3 consists of 13 residues. CDR1 SQVTM and CDR2 ANQGSEA come from the germline V gene. As DNA, the CDR3 is TGCAGCGTTGAATCGCTGGAGCAAGAGACCCAGTACTTC. Translated, it gives CSVESLEQETQYF.

The chain uses TRBV7-9 and TRBJ2-3; D gene uncertain. Germline CDR1 reads SEHNR; CDR2 reads FQNEAQ (reference sequence). V was clipped by 5 bases and J by 6 bases, with 15 bases between them. This CDR3 region has 14 residues. The CDR3 nucleotides are TGTGCCAGCAGCCCTCCTAACTCCGTCGATACGCAGTATTTT. This gives the protein CASSPPNSVDTQYF.